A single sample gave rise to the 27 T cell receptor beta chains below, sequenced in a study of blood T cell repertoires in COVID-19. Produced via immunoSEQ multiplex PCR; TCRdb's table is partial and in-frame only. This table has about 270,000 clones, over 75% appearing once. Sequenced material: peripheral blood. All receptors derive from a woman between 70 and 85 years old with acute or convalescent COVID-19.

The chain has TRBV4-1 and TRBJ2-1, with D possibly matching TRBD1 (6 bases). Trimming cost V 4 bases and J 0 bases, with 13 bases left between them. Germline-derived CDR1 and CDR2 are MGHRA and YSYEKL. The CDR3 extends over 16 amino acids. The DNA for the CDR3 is TGCGCCAGCAGCCCCTCTACAGGGAACTCCTACAATGAGCAGTTCTTC. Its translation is CASSPSTGNSYNEQFF.

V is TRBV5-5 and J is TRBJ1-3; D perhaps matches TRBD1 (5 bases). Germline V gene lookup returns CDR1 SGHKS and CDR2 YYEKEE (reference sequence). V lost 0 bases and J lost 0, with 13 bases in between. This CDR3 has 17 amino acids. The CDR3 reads CASSLGAGTASGNTIYF. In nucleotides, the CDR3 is TGTGCCAGCAGCTTGGGAGCGGGGACCGCCTCTGGAAACACCATATATTTT. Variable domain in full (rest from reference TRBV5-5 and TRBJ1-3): DAGVTQSPTHLIKTRGQQVTLRCSPISGHKSVSWYQQVLGQGPQFIFQYYEKEERGRGNFPDRFSARQFPNYSSELNVNALLLGDSALYLCASSLGAGTASGNTIYFGEGSWLTVV.

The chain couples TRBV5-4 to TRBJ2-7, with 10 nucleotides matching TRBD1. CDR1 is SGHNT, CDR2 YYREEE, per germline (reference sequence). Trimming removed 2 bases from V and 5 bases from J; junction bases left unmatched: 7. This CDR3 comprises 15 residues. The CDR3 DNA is TGTGCCAGCAGCTTTGGAACCGGGACAGGGGACGAGCAGTACTTC. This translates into CASSFGTGTGDEQYF.

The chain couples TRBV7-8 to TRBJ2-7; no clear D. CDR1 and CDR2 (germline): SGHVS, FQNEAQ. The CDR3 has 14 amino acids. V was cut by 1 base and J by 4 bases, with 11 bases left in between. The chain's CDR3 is CASSLGGYSYEQYF. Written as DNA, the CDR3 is TGTGCCAGCAGCTTAGGTGGTTACAGTTACGAGCAGTACTTC.

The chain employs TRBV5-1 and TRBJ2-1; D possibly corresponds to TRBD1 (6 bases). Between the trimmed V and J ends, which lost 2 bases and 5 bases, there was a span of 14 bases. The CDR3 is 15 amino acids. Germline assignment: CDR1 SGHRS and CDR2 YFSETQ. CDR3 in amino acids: CASSFGTPPNNEQFF. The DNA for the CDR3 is TGCGCCAGCAGCTTCGGGACACCCCCTAACAATGAGCAGTTCTTC.

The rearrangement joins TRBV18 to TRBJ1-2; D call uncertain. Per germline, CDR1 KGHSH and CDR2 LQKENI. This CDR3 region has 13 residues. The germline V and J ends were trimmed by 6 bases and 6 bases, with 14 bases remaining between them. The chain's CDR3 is CASSFREDDGYTF. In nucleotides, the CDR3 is TGTGCCAGCTCCTTCCGCGAGGATGATGGCTACACCTTC.

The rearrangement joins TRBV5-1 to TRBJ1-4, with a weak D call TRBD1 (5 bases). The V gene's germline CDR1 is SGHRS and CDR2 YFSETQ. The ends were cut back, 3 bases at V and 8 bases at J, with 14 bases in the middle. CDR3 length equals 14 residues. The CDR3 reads CASSWRGEKEKLFF. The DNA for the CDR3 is TGCGCCAGCAGCTGGAGGGGTGAGAAGGAAAAACTGTTTTTT.

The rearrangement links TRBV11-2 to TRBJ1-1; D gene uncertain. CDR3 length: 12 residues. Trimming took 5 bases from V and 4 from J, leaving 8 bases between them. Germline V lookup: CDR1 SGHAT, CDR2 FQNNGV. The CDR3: CASSVQFTEAFF. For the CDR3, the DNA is TGTGCCAGCAGCGTACAGTTCACTGAAGCTTTCTTT.

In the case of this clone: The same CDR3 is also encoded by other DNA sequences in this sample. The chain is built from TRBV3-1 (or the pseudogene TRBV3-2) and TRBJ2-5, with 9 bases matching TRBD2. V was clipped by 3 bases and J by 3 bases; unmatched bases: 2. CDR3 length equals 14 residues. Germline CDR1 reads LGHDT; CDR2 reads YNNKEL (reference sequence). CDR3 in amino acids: CASSQRGGKETQYF. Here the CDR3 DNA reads TGTGCCAGCAGCCAGCGGGGGGGGAAAGAGACCCAGTACTTC.

CDR3 protein: CASSLSGQVQQETQYF. In DNA, the CDR3 is TGCGCCAGCAGCTTGTCGGGACAAGTGCAACAAGAGACCCAGTACTTC. The chain is built from TRBV5-1 and TRBJ2-5, with D possibly matching TRBD1 (6 bases). CDR1 and CDR2 (germline): SGHRS, YFSETQ. The CDR3 is made up of 16 amino acids. V lost 1 base to trimming and J lost 2 bases, with 15 bases between them.

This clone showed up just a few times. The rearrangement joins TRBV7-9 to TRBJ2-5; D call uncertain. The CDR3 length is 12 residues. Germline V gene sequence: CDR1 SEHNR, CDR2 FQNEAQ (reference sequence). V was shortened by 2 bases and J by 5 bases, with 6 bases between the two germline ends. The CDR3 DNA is TGTGCCAGCAGCTTATCTCGGGAGACCCAGTACTTC. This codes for CASSLSRETQYF.

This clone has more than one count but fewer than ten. The DNA for the CDR3 is TGCGCCAGCAGCGAGACAGGGAGGGGAAACACCATATATTTT. It codes for CASSETGRGNTIYF. This rearrangement joins TRBV5-1 to TRBJ1-3; 7 bases agree with TRBD1. The V segment lost 4 bases and the J segment 4 bases; nucleotides outside the gene matches: 5. In germline, CDR1 is SGHRS, CDR2 YFSETQ. The CDR3 length is 14 residues.

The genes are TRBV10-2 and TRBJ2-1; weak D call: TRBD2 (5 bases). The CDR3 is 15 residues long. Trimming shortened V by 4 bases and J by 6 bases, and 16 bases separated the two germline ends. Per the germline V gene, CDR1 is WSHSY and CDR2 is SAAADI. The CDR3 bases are TGCGCCAGCAGTGTATCTAGCCCCAACCCCAATGAGCAGTTCTTC. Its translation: CASSVSSPNPNEQFF.

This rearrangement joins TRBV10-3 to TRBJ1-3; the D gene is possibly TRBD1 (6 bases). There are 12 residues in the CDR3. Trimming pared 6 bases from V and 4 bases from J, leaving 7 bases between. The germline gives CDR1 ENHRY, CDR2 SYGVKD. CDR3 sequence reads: CAIRDSGNTIYF. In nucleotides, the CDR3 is TGTGCCATCAGGGACAGCGGAAACACCATATATTTT.

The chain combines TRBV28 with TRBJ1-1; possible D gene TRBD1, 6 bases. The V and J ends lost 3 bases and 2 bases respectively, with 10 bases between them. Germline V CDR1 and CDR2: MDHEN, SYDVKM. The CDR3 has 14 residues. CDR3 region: CASSFRGGNTEAFF. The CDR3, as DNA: TGTGCCAGCAGTTTTAGGGGGGGAAACACTGAAGCTTTCTTT.

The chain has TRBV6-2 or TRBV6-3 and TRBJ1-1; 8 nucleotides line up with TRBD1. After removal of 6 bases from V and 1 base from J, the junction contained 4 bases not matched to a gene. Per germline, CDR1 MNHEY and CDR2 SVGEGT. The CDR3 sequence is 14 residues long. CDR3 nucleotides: TGTGCCAGCAGCCAGGGGGCTTGGAACACTGAAGCTTTCTTT. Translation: CASSQGAWNTEAFF.

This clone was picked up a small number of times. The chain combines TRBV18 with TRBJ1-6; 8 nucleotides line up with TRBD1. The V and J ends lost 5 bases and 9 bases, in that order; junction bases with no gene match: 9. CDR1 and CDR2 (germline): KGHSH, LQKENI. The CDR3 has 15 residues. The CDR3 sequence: CASSVKGQGASPLHF. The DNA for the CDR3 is TGTGCCAGCTCAGTCAAGGGGCAGGGGGCTTCACCCCTCCACTTT.

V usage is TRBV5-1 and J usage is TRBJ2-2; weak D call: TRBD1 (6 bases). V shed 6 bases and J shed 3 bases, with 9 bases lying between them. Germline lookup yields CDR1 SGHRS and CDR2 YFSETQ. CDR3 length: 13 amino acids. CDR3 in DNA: TGCGCCAGCAAGCCAGGGGACACCGGGGAGCTGTTTTTT. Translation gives CASKPGDTGELFF.

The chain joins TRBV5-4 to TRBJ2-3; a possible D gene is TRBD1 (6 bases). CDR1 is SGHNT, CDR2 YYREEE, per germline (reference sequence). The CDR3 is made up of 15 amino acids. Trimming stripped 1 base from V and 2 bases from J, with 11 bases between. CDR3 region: CASSLRTEFTDTQYF. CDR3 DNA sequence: TGTGCCAGCAGCTTGCGGACAGAATTCACAGATACGCAGTATTTT.

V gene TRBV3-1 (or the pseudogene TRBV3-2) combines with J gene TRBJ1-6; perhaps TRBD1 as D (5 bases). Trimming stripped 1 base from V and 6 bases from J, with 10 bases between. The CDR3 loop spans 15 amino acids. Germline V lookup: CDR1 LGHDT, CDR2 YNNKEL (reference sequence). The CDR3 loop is CASSQGLGGNSPLHF. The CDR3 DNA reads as TGTGCCAGCAGCCAAGGCCTGGGGGGTAATTCACCCCTCCACTTT.

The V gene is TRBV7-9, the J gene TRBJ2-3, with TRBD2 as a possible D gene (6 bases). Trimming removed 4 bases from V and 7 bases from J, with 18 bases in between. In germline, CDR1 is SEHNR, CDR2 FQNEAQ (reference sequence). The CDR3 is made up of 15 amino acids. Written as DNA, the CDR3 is TGTGCCAGCAGCTCATATCTCCCGGGACTGAATACGCAGTATTTT. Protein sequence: CASSSYLPGLNTQYF.

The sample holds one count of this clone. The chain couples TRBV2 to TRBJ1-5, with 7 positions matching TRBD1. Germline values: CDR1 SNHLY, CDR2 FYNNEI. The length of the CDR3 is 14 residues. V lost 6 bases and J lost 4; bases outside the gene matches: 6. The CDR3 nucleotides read TGTGCCAGCAGCATGGGACAGCCAAATCAGCCCCAGCATTTT. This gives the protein CASSMGQPNQPQHF.

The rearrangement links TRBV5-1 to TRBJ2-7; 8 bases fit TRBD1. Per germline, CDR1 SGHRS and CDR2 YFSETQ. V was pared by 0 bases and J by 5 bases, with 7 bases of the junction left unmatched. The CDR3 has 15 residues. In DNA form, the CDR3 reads TGCGCCAGCAGCTTGGCGGCCAGGGGGCGCGACGAGCAGTACTTC. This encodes CASSLAARGRDEQYF. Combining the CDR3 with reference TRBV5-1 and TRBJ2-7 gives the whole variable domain KAGVTQTPRYLIKTRGQQVTLSCSPISGHRSVSWYQQTPGQGLQFLFEYFSETQRNKGNFPGRFSGRQFSNSRSEMNVSTLELGDSALYLCASSLAARGRDEQYFGPGTRLTVT.

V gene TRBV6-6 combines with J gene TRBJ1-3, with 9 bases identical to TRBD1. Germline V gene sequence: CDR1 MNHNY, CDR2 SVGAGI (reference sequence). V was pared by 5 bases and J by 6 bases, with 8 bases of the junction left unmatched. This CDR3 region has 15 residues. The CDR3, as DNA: TGTGCCAGCAGTGGGGGGACAGGGAGATTAAACACCATATATTTT. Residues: CASSGGTGRLNTIYF.

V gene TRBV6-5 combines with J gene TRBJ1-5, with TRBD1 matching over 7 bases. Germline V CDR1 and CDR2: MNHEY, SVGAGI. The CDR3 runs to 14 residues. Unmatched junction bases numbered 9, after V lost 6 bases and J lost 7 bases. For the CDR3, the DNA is TGTGCCAGCAGAGGGGGCGGGTGGCGGCAGCCCCAGCATTTT. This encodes CASRGGGWRQPQHF.

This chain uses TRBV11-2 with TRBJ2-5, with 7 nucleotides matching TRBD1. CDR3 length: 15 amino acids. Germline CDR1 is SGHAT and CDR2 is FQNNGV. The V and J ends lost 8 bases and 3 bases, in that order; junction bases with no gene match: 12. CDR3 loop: CASSWTGLAEETQYF. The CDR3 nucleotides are TGTGCCAGCTCGTGGACAGGCCTAGCAGAAGAGACCCAGTACTTC.

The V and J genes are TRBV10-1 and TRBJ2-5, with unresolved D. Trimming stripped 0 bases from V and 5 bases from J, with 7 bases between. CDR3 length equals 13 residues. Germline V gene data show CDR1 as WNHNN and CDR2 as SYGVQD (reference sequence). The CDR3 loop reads CASSESTRETQYF. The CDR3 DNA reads TGCGCCAGCAGTGAGTCGACTCGTGAGACCCAGTACTTC.